Listed below are T cell receptor beta chains from one sample, sequenced in a study of T cell repertoires in cytomegalovirus infection. TCRdb fed the reads into MiXCR, producing one record per CDR3 protein. The data hold about 490,000 distinct CDR3 sequences, with 16% observed a single time. The sample was CD8+ T cells from PBMCs. The receptor set was obtained from a human donor in good health (CMV status not recorded). Some clones in this sample may be carry-over from other donors' samples. Both conserved end residues are part of each CDR3. A clone size is listed for some rows: how often the clone was seen (once, few, many), or a class if it is expanded.

J	length	size	V	CDR3
TRBJ2-7	15	few	TRBV4-1	CASSQETGLAYEQYF
TRBJ2-1	15	.	TRBV27	CASSLQSEGYNEQFF
TRBJ2-7	14	.	TRBV11-1	CVSSLVGGAGEQYF
TRBJ2-7	15	many	TRBV11-2	CASSLLVAGVYEQYF
TRBJ2-1	15	many	TRBV7-9	CASSPPTGPYNEQFF
TRBJ1-2	13	.	TRBV4-1	CASSRRGGHGYTF
TRBJ1-2	16	many	TRBV7-6	CASSLKQGASSLHPTF
TRBJ1-6	17	many	TRBV6-2/TRBV6-3	CASSYSKRGSNNSPLHF
TRBJ1-5	13	.	TRBV6-5	CASSYRGRPPQHF
TRBJ1-1	15	.	TRBV27	CASSLLRDKDTEAFF
TRBJ1-2	13	many	TRBV25-1	CASTSGRVDGYTF
TRBJ1-5	15	.	TRBV19	CASSSWTVSNQPQHF
TRBJ1-1	16	few	TRBV6-6	CASSYLTGDMNTEAFF
TRBJ1-2	21	many	TRBV10-3	CAISDPPSIRPGQSPPGGYTF
TRBJ2-6	18	.	TRBV11-2	CASSLAGRYLSGANVLTF
TRBJ2-7	17	.	TRBV4-2	CASSQTYYNKGSYEQYF
TRBJ2-7	16	many	TRBV4-1	CASSQERAVATAEQYF
TRBJ1-4	14	many	TRBV7-2	CASSLAQGGEKLFF
TRBJ2-3	19	.	TRBV12-3/TRBV12-4	CASSLEVRHGQLGADTQYF
TRBJ2-7	16	.	TRBV27	CASSLGWSRGQGEQYF
TRBJ1-1	13	many	TRBV12-3/TRBV12-4	CASSPPYGTEAFF
TRBJ2-7	14	few	TRBV6-8	CASSYASYLYEQYF
TRBJ1-2	13	.	TRBV19	CASSPGPLSMFHF
TRBJ1-1	13	many	TRBV7-2	CASSFSGYTEAFF
TRBJ2-7	12	few	TRBV5-6	CASSLMGSEQYF
TRBJ1-3	13	.	TRBV19	CASSSPDGNTIYF
TRBJ2-3	13	.	TRBV4-1	CASSQDLGDTQYF
TRBJ2-3	17	few	TRBV7-6	CASSLSRQGTSTDTQYF
TRBJ2-1	12	.	TRBV6-5	CASSYSSGMQFF
TRBJ1-1	13	many	TRBV12-3/TRBV12-4	CASMEGENTEAFF
TRBJ2-5	13	.	TRBV23-1	CASRTGPQETQYF
TRBJ2-6	16	many	TRBV12-3/TRBV12-4	CASRPSRGAGANVLTF
TRBJ1-1	16	many	TRBV5-6	CASSPKLDRLNTEAFF
TRBJ2-7	16	.	TRBV12-3/TRBV12-4	CASSLAQGRDRAEQYF
TRBJ1-6	15	few	TRBV6-2/TRBV6-3	CASGGHRAHNSPLHF